One sample yielded the 9 T cell receptor beta chains listed below, sequenced in a study of Ad26.COV2.S vaccination and SARS-CoV-2 variants. Sequencing used immunoSEQ multiplex PCR; TCRdb keeps in-frame clones, though not all of them. Of nearly 400,000 clones in the sample, about 89% were seen once. The treatment: roughly 20 received Ad26.COV2.S at low or high dose, single or two shots; several received placebo; per-sample allocation not given. At day 63 after the first vaccine or placebo injection, samples were drawn. This material consisted of peripheral blood, taken in a trial of Ad26.COV2.S vaccine versus placebo. The receptors were sampled from a person aged 18-65 years who received the Ad26.COV2.S COVID-19 vaccine or a placebo.

This chain joins TRBV4-1 and TRBJ1-2, with TRBD1 matching over 7 bases. The CDR3 covers 16 residues. CDR1 and CDR2 (germline): MGHRA, YSYEKL. With 1 base clipped from V and 0 bases from J, the junction kept 5 bases outside the gene matches. This chain's CDR3 is CASSQVTGEPNYGYTF. In DNA form, the CDR3 reads TGCGCCAGCAGCCAAGTTACAGGGGAGCCTAACTATGGCTACACCTTC.

This rearrangement joins TRBV11-1 to TRBJ2-1; tentatively, D is TRBD2 (6 bases). CDR1 and CDR2 (germline): SGHAT, FQDESV (reference sequence). V gave up 4 bases and J gave up 9 bases, with 16 bases separating them. This CDR3 region has 14 residues. CDR3 sequence: CASSSGVPAGEQFF. For the CDR3, the DNA is TGTGCCAGCAGCTCGGGGGTGCCTGCCGGTGAGCAGTTCTTC.

The chain links TRBV4-3 to TRBJ2-3; 11 bases align to TRBD2. CDR3 length: 19 residues. V shed 0 bases, J shed 0 bases, and the junction held 8 bases outside the gene matches. Germline V lookup: CDR1 LGHNA, CDR2 YSLEER. CDR3 sequence (DNA): TGCGCCAGCAGCCAAGATACGGGACTAGCGGTATCTAGCACAGATACGCAGTATTTT. This translates into CASSQDTGLAVSSTDTQYF.

This clone was counted once. The rearrangement joins TRBV5-4 to TRBJ2-1; 15 positions agree with TRBD2. Looked up from germline, CDR1 is SGHNT and CDR2 is YYREEE (reference sequence). CDR3 size: 15 residues. Trimming took 4 bases from V and 7 from J; bases not matched to a gene: 3. CDR3 sequence reads: CASSRGLAGGNEQFF. In DNA form, the CDR3 reads TGTGCCAGCAGCCGGGGACTAGCGGGGGGTAATGAGCAGTTCTTC.

The chain carries TRBV6-6 and TRBJ1-5; D gene ambiguous. The CDR3 has 14 residues. Germline-derived CDR1 and CDR2 are MNHNY and SVGAGI (reference sequence). Trimming pared 2 bases from V and 3 bases from J, leaving 8 bases between. The CDR3 reads CASSYGGNNQPQHF. CDR3 sequence (DNA): TGTGCCAGCAGTTACGGCGGGAACAATCAGCCCCAGCATTTT.

This chain joins TRBV10-3 and TRBJ2-7; D is undetermined. The length of the CDR3 is 9 residues. Germline V gives CDR1 ENHRY, CDR2 SYGVKD. The V end was cut by 8 bases, the J end by 3 bases, with 2 bases between. CDR3 loop: CAIGYEQYF. The CDR3, as DNA: TGTGCCATCGGCTACGAGCAGTACTTC.

The rearrangement links TRBV5-4 to TRBJ2-7; D is unresolved. V shed 1 base and J shed 0 bases, with 8 bases lying between them. CDR3 length: 14 amino acids. Germline assignment: CDR1 SGHNT and CDR2 YYREEE (reference sequence). The DNA of the CDR3 is TGTGCCAGCAGCTTGTCCCAGGTCTCCTACGAGCAGTACTTC. This encodes CASSLSQVSYEQYF.

The rearrangement uses TRBV5-4 and TRBJ2-7; D gene ambiguous. Trimming took 3 bases from V and 1 from J, leaving 8 bases between them. The CDR3 runs to 13 residues. Germline CDR1 reads SGHNT; CDR2 reads YYREEE (reference sequence). The CDR3 loop is CASSSKSSYEQYF. The CDR3 DNA follows: TGTGCCAGCAGCTCGAAAAGTTCCTACGAGCAGTACTTC. Using reference TRBV5-4 and TRBJ2-7 for the parts outside the CDR3, the full variable domain is ETGVTQSPTHLIKTRGQQVTLRCSSQSGHNTVSWYQQALGQGPQFIFQYYREEENGRGNFPPRFSGLQFPNYSSELNVNALELDDSALYLCASSSKSSYEQYFGPGTRLTVT.

V usage is TRBV28 and J usage is TRBJ2-6, with D uncertain. V lost 2 bases to trimming and J lost 3 bases, with 2 bases between them. CDR3 length: 13 amino acids. Per the germline V gene, CDR1 is MDHEN and CDR2 is SYDVKM. The CDR3 DNA reads as TGTGCCAGCAGTTTAGGTGGGGCCAACGTCCTGACTTTC. Translated, it gives CASSLGGANVLTF.